The next 26 T cell receptor beta chains were all read from a single sample in a study of CD8 T cells in Susac syndrome (dated by TCRdb to about 2019). Libraries were constructed by the immunoSEQ multiplex PCR assay. RNA was extracted using the RNeasy kit, and roughly 0.45 to 1 microgram was reverse transcribed with random hexamers. TCRdb trimmed public reads at Q25 via fastp, called clones via MiXCR and kept in-frame beta chains. Each CDR3 protein gets just one entry, which takes the most common genes and DNA from the rows behind it. The table for this sample lists 150,000 to 200,000 distinct CDR3 sequences; around 93% of them were counted only once. The ten largest clones represent over 0.08% of the sample. Sequencing was performed on CD4+ T cells from PBMCs. The receptors come from a human donor with multiple sclerosis.

The V call is TRBV27, the J call TRBJ2-7; the D is unclear. The V gene's germline CDR1 is MNHEY and CDR2 SMNVEV (reference sequence). The CDR3 consists of 18 residues. Trimming stripped 3 bases from V and 4 bases from J, with 25 bases between. The CDR3 coding sequence is TGTGCCAGCAGTTTTCGACCGGGCTCCTTGACGCTTGCTTACGAGCAGTACTTC. Encoded protein: CASSFRPGSLTLAYEQYF.

This clonotype was counted once. The chain employs TRBV7-2 and TRBJ2-3; 7 bases agree with TRBD2. CDR1 and CDR2 (germline): SGHTA, FQGNSA. The junction had 10 bases not matched to a gene; V was cut back by 5 bases and J by 8 bases. This CDR3 has 14 amino acids. The CDR3 DNA follows: TGTGCCAGCAGCAAGACCAGCGGGACGGGTACGCAGTATTTT. Protein product: CASSKTSGTGTQYF.

This chain connects TRBV6-1 to TRBJ2-7; 9 bases line up with TRBD1. CDR3 length equals 17 residues. Per the germline V gene, CDR1 is MNHNS and CDR2 is SASEGT. The J segment lost 6 bases and the V segment lost 0 bases, leaving 12 bases of the junction unmatched. Here the CDR3 DNA reads TGTGCCAGCAGTGAAGCATCCGCGATGAACAGGGGGCGCGAGCAGTACTTC. Translated: CASSEASAMNRGREQYF.

This chain links TRBV27 with TRBJ2-7, with a tentative D call TRBD1 (7 bases). Trimming removed 8 bases from V and 0 bases from J, with 14 bases in between. CDR1 and CDR2 (germline): MNHEY, SMNVEV (reference sequence). This CDR3 spans 14 amino acids. In nucleotides, the CDR3 is TGTGCCAGCTCTAAGGAGGGGGCCTCCTACGAGCAGTACTTC. It specifies CASSKEGASYEQYF.

The genes are TRBV6-5 and TRBJ2-2; 10 bases are a match to TRBD2. J was trimmed by 6 bases and V by 8 bases; bases with no gene match: 9. This CDR3 is 15 amino acids long. Per germline, CDR1 MNHEY and CDR2 SVGAGI. The CDR3 nucleotides read TGTGCCAGCCGGGGGCTAGCGGGAGAAGCCGGGGAGCTGTTTTTT. Residues: CASRGLAGEAGELFF.

Written as DNA, the CDR3 is TGTGCCAGCAGCCATATCCAGGGGGCATCAGATACGCAGTATTTT. Translation gives CASSHIQGASDTQYF. The chain joins TRBV14 to TRBJ2-3; TRBD1 agrees at 8 bases. CDR3 size: 15 residues. Germline V gene lookup returns CDR1 SGHDN and CDR2 FVKESK. With V trimmed by 3 bases and J by 4 bases, 6 bases remained unmatched.

The V and J genes are TRBV30 and TRBJ1-5, with D perhaps matching TRBD1 (6 bases). Looked up from germline, CDR1 is GTSNPN and CDR2 is SVGIG (reference sequence). The V gene lost 4 bases and the J gene lost 6 bases, with 13 bases spanning the gap. This CDR3 comprises 13 residues. CDR3 amino acids: CAWNYRAGQPQHF. The CDR3 bases are TGTGCCTGGAATTACAGGGCCGGTCAGCCCCAGCATTTT.

V is TRBV7-2 and J is TRBJ2-7; D may match TRBD1 or TRBD2 (5 bases each). V lost 2 bases and J lost 3, with 11 bases in between. Germline CDR1 and CDR2: SGHTA and FQGNSA. The CDR3 has 14 residues. This chain's CDR3 is CASSLRGDLYEQYF. Written as DNA, the CDR3 is TGTGCCAGCAGCTTACGAGGGGACCTCTACGAGCAGTACTTC. The entire variable domain, with the rest obtained from reference TRBV7-2 and TRBJ2-7, is as follows: GAGVSQSPSNKVTEKGKDVELRCDPISGHTALYWYRQSLGQGLEFLIYFQGNSAPDKSGLPSDRFSAERTGGSVSTLTIQRTQQEDSAVYLCASSLRGDLYEQYFGPGTRLTVT.

This chain links TRBV12-3 or TRBV12-4 with TRBJ2-7, with TRBD1 matching 7 bases. With V trimmed by 7 bases and J by 7 bases, 13 bases remained unmatched. The CDR3 loop spans 14 amino acids. The CDR3 coding sequence is TGTGCCAGCACCCAGACAGGGCATCTTCGGGAGCAGTACTTC. Amino acid sequence: CASTQTGHLREQYF.

This sequence joins TRBV11-1 and TRBJ2-2; TRBD2 might be the D (6 bases). Trimming removed 6 bases from V and 2 bases from J, with 10 bases in between. Germline assignment: CDR1 SGHAT and CDR2 FQDESV (reference sequence). The CDR3 is 14 residues long. The DNA for the CDR3 is TGTGCCAGCAGGCCGGGACTTAACACCGGGGAGCTGTTTTTT. It specifies CASRPGLNTGELFF.

The chain employs TRBV4-1 and TRBJ1-1; 8 bases map to TRBD1. The CDR3 length is 15 residues. V shed 4 bases and J 4 bases; nucleotides not matched to a gene: 8. CDR1 and CDR2 from the germline V gene are MGHRA and YSYEKL. The CDR3 coding sequence is TGCGCCAGCAGCCCCGGACAGGGAGGAGTCACTGAAGCTTTCTTT. This translates into CASSPGQGGVTEAFF.

V and J are TRBV2 and TRBJ1-1, with 9 bases fitting TRBD1. The CDR3 is made up of 15 amino acids. Germline V gene lookup returns CDR1 SNHLY and CDR2 FYNNEI. Trimming took 6 bases from V and 5 from J; bases not matched to a gene: 10. The CDR3 nucleotides read TGTGCCAGCAGGTGGACAGGGGTTTTGCGGACTGAAGCTTTCTTT. Encoded protein: CASRWTGVLRTEAFF.

The V gene is TRBV27, the J gene TRBJ2-7, with TRBD2 matching over 7 bases. J was trimmed by 5 bases and V by 3 bases; bases with no gene match: 10. Germline CDR1 MNHEY, CDR2 SMNVEV (reference sequence). The CDR3 consists of 15 residues. Here the CDR3 reads CASSFPWGGEDEQYF. For the CDR3, the DNA is TGTGCCAGCAGTTTCCCCTGGGGGGGGGAGGACGAGCAGTACTTC.

The chain links TRBV20-1 to TRBJ2-3; perhaps TRBD2 as D (6 bases). This CDR3 has 15 residues. Germline-derived CDR1 and CDR2 are DFQATT and SNEGSKA (reference sequence). Trimming removed 5 bases at V and 1 base at J, with 16 bases between. The CDR3 nucleotides are TGCAGTGCTGGGGGGTACATAGTCGGCACAGATACGCAGTATTTT. Protein: CSAGGYIVGTDTQYF.

The chain employs TRBV10-3 and TRBJ2-6; D is possibly TRBD1 (5 bases). The germline V gene encodes CDR1 ENHRY and CDR2 SYGVKD. V lost 10 bases and J 2 bases, leaving 15 bases between the germline ends. This CDR3 region has 15 residues. The CDR3 is CATMGPSTGANVLTF. DNA for the CDR3: TGTGCCACCATGGGGCCGAGCACTGGGGCCAACGTCCTGACTTTC.

The gene calls are TRBV5-4 and TRBJ2-1; either TRBD1 or TRBD2 may supply D (9 bases each). With 4 bases removed from V and 9 bases from J, the gap between germline ends came to 23 bases. The CDR3 runs to 16 residues. The germline gives CDR1 SGHNT, CDR2 YYREEE (reference sequence). CDR3 in amino acids: CASSQGQGRGGGEQFF. The CDR3 DNA reads as TGTGCCAGCAGCCAGGGACAGGGCCGCGGGGGGGGTGAGCAGTTCTTC.

V and J are TRBV2 and TRBJ1-2; D uncertain. Trimming shortened V by 5 bases and J by 0 bases, and 7 bases separated the two germline ends. Germline V lookup: CDR1 SNHLY, CDR2 FYNNEI. The CDR3 runs 13 residues. CDR3 DNA sequence: TGTGCCAGCAGTCGGGGAGCTAACTATGGCTACACCTTC. Translated, it gives CASSRGANYGYTF.

The V gene is TRBV3-1, the J gene TRBJ2-3; perhaps TRBD2 as D (6 bases). The germline V gene has CDR1 LGHDT and CDR2 YNNKEL (reference sequence). The CDR3 contains 13 residues. V was clipped by 6 bases and J by 3 bases, with 10 bases between them. The CDR3 DNA follows: TGTGCCAGCAGGCCTAGCGCTACAGATACGCAGTATTTT. This gives the protein CASRPSATDTQYF.

V gene TRBV2 combines with J gene TRBJ1-4, with D perhaps matching TRBD1 (5 bases). The germline V and J ends were trimmed by 2 bases and 2 bases, with 18 bases remaining between them. Germline CDR1 SNHLY, CDR2 FYNNEI. The CDR3 loop spans 18 amino acids. The chain's CDR3 is CASSETRDGGPTNEKLFF. The CDR3 nucleotides are TGTGCCAGCAGTGAAACCCGGGACGGAGGCCCTACTAATGAAAAACTGTTTTTT.

This clonotype was seen only once. V and J are TRBV10-3 and TRBJ1-2; no clear D gene. In germline, CDR1 is ENHRY, CDR2 SYGVKD. This CDR3 comprises 12 residues. V was shortened by 3 bases and J by 8 bases, with 10 bases between the two germline ends. CDR3: CAISDQVEGYTF. The CDR3 DNA follows: TGTGCCATCAGTGACCAGGTGGAGGGCTACACCTTC.

V is TRBV15 and J is TRBJ1-5, with D perhaps matching TRBD1 (5 bases). V lost 0 bases to trimming and J lost 4 bases, with 16 bases between them. Germline CDR1 is LNHNV and CDR2 is YYDKDF (reference sequence). The CDR3 is made up of 17 amino acids. The CDR3 region is CATSRDIGRASNQPQHF. The CDR3, as DNA: TGTGCCACCAGCAGAGATATCGGCAGGGCGAGTAATCAGCCCCAGCATTTT. Complete variable domain (other parts from reference TRBV15 and TRBJ1-5): DAMVIQNPRYQVTQFGKPVTLSCSQTLNHNVMYWYQQKSSQAPKLLFHYYDKDFNNEADTPDNFQSRRPNTSFCFLDIRSPGLGDTAMYLCATSRDIGRASNQPQHFGDGTRLSIL.

This chain joins TRBV4-3 and TRBJ1-3; D gene uncertain. CDR3 length: 14 amino acids. The V end lost 0 bases, the J end lost 4 bases, and 7 bases lay between the germline ends. The germline V gene has CDR1 LGHNA and CDR2 YSLEER. The CDR3 DNA reads as TGCGCCAGCAGCCAAGAAAGGGTAGGAAACACCATATATTTT. Translation gives CASSQERVGNTIYF.

This rearrangement joins TRBV5-1 to TRBJ2-4; 9 bases align to TRBD2. The CDR3 spans 17 residues. V shed 5 bases and J 6 bases; nucleotides not matched to a gene: 15. Per germline, CDR1 SGHRS and CDR2 YFSETQ. The CDR3 here is CASSLTPAGLALNIQYF. The CDR3 DNA is TGCGCCAGCAGTTTGACACCAGCGGGACTAGCTTTAAACATTCAGTACTTC.

The chain uses TRBV3-1 and TRBJ2-1; the match to TRBD2 covers 8 bases. CDR3 length equals 18 residues. After removal of 4 bases from V and 0 bases from J, the junction contained 11 bases not matched to a gene. CDR1 and CDR2 from the germline V gene are LGHDT and YNNKEL (reference sequence). In nucleotides, the CDR3 is TGTGCCAGCAGCCCCGCTGTGCGGGGGGCCAGCTCCTACAATGAGCAGTTCTTC. It translates to CASSPAVRGASSYNEQFF.

J is TRBJ2-3 and V is TRBV20-1, with 8 bases aligning to TRBD1. Per the germline V gene, CDR1 is DFQATT and CDR2 is SNEGSKA (reference sequence). With V trimmed by 6 bases and J by 5 bases, 13 bases remained unmatched. The CDR3 has 15 amino acids. In nucleotides, the CDR3 is TGCAGTGCCCTACCCGGGCAGGGGGCAATAGATACGCAGTATTTT. This codes for CSALPGQGAIDTQYF.

The chain carries TRBV3-1 and TRBJ2-5, with D tentatively TRBD2 (7 bases). The CDR3 runs 15 residues. Trimming cost V 3 bases and J 6 bases, with 17 bases left between them. The V gene's germline CDR1 is LGHDT and CDR2 YNNKEL (reference sequence). The CDR3 is CASSQLGGASKTQYF. In nucleotides, the CDR3 is TGTGCCAGCAGCCAGTTAGGGGGGGCGAGTAAGACCCAGTACTTC.